These 26 T cell receptor beta chains were sequenced from one sample in a study of blood T cells in healthy people across ages. The second PCR ran about 6 to 12 cycles with a sample-barcoded 5' primer and J-beta primers. TCRdb reprocessed the 5' RACE reads with MiXCR, giving one entry per CDR3 protein. There are 700,000 to 850,000 distinct CDR3 sequences in the sample; roughly 40% occur only once, and roughly 13% lies in the top ten. Material for sequencing was blood. All receptors come from a man between 18 and 35 years old in good health.

This clonotype was counted only a few times. CDR3 in DNA: TGTGCCAGCAGTTCCATAGGTGAGCAGTTCTTC. Protein sequence: CASSSIGEQFF. The V call is TRBV28, the J call TRBJ2-1; D unclear. Trimming took off 4 bases at V and 9 bases at J, with 7 bases between the two ends. Germline loops: CDR1 MDHEN, CDR2 SYDVKM. The CDR3 loop spans 11 amino acids.

A word on this clonotype: A much larger clone sits a single nucleotide away, making a read error possible. The CDR3 is CASSEPQHF. The CDR3 nucleotides read TGTGCCAGCAGTGAGCCCCAGCATTTT. The chain couples TRBV28 to TRBJ1-5; no clear D. Trimming removed 5 bases at V and 8 bases at J, with 1 base between. The CDR3 runs 9 residues. Germline-derived CDR1 and CDR2 are MDHEN and SYDVKM.

The chain combines TRBV7-2 with TRBJ2-1; TRBD1 matches at 11 bases. The CDR3 contains 13 residues. Germline V gives CDR1 SGHTA, CDR2 FQGNSA. The V gene end was trimmed by 5 bases and the J gene end by 15 bases; junction bases not matched to a gene: 9. The CDR3 sequence: CASSVDRGLLRFF. The DNA for the CDR3 is TGTGCCAGCAGCGTGGACAGGGGGCTTCTTCGGTTCTTC.

A single count supports this clonotype. This chain uses TRBV6-1 with TRBJ1-2; D might be TRBD1 (6 bases). Trimming removed 6 bases at V and 2 bases at J, with 10 bases between. CDR1 MNHNS and CDR2 SASEGT come from the germline V gene. The CDR3 sequence is 13 residues long. The CDR3 loop is CASRSDSNYGYTF. CDR3 nucleotide sequence: TGTGCCAGCAGGTCGGACAGCAACTATGGCTACACCTTC.

The table lists this clonotype with a few counts. This rearrangement joins TRBV4-1 to TRBJ2-2, with D possibly being TRBD1 (6 bases). V lost 3 bases and J 3 bases, leaving 14 bases between the germline ends. This CDR3 is built from 16 residues. Germline V gene data show CDR1 as MGHRA and CDR2 as YSYEKL. The CDR3 region is CASSQSGTGYTGELFF. CDR3 coding DNA: TGCGCCAGCAGCCAGTCCGGTACAGGGTACACCGGGGAGCTGTTTTTT.

J is TRBJ2-2 and V is TRBV7-3; 7 bases fit TRBD2. Germline trimming cut 1 base from V and 0 bases from J; bases unmatched to any gene: 5. This CDR3 comprises 17 residues. Germline lookup yields CDR1 SGHTA and CDR2 FQGTGA. CDR3 residues: CASSLRASGANTGELFF. CDR3 coding DNA: TGTGCCAGCAGCTTAAGGGCTAGCGGAGCGAACACCGGGGAGCTGTTTTTT.

A word on this clonotype: Given a much more abundant clone one base away, this may be a read error. The rearrangement joins TRBV9 to TRBJ2-1; 8 bases fit TRBD1. Per germline, CDR1 SGDLS and CDR2 YYNGEE. This CDR3 region has 15 residues. V lost 4 bases to trimming and J lost 2 bases; unmatched junction nucleotides: 5. In nucleotides, the CDR3 is TGTGCCAGCAGCCCCCAGGACAGGGCCTACAATGAGCAGTTCTTC. Translated: CASSPQDRAYNEQFF.

CDR3 coding DNA: TGCGCCAGCAGCATGATAGGGGGCCAGAGCACTGAAGCTTTCTTT. Encoded protein: CASSMIGGQSTEAFF. The chain recombines TRBV5-1 with TRBJ1-1; TRBD1 matches 7 bases. Trimming took 4 bases from V and 4 from J; bases not matched to a gene: 10. Germline CDR1 SGHRS, CDR2 YFSETQ. There are 15 residues in the CDR3.

This chain connects TRBV27 to TRBJ2-1, with D possibly being TRBD1 (5 bases). The CDR3 contains 16 residues. Germline V CDR1 and CDR2: MNHEY, SMNVEV (reference sequence). Trimming removed 0 bases from V and 0 bases from J, with 9 bases in between. CDR3 sequence reads: CASSLSGRRSYNEQFF. CDR3 sequence (DNA): TGTGCCAGCAGTTTATCGGGGCGGCGCTCCTACAATGAGCAGTTCTTC.

This clonotype was detected a few times. The V and J genes are TRBV29-1 and TRBJ2-3; D is possibly TRBD1 (6 bases). This CDR3 region has 14 residues. V lost 7 bases to trimming and J lost 2 bases, with 16 bases between them. Germline-derived CDR1 and CDR2 are SQVTM and ANQGSEA. The CDR3 loop reads CSGGPGANTDTQYF. CDR3 nucleotides: TGCAGCGGCGGTCCAGGGGCGAACACAGATACGCAGTATTTT.

This clonotype occurred many times. The chain has TRBV7-2 and TRBJ2-7; D perhaps matches TRBD1 (6 bases). The V gene lost 5 bases and the J gene lost 3 bases, with 20 bases spanning the gap. Germline CDR1 and CDR2: SGHTA and FQGNSA. The CDR3 totals 16 residues. As DNA, the CDR3 is TGTGCCAGCAGCCTTCGAGAGGGGGTGGTCGACTACGAGCAGTACTTC. This translates into CASSLREGVVDYEQYF.

Points on this clonotype: A much more abundant neighbour one base away suggests this may be a read error. This chain uses TRBV20-1 with TRBJ2-4, with D perhaps TRBD1 or TRBD2 (5 bases each). Germline-derived CDR1 and CDR2 are DFQATT and SNEGSKA (reference sequence). CDR3 length equals 15 residues. The DNA for the CDR3 is TGCAGTGCCACGTCGTCCAGGGAGTCTGAAAACATTCAGCACTTC. This sequence encodes CSATSSRESENIQHF.

This sequence joins TRBV20-1 and TRBJ2-4, with 9 positions matching TRBD1. The CDR3 sequence is 13 residues long. In germline, CDR1 is DFQATT, CDR2 SNEGSKA (reference sequence). V was pared by 4 bases and J by 4 bases, with 2 bases of the junction left unmatched. In DNA, the CDR3 is TGCAGTGCTACCGGGACAGGGAAAAACATTCAGTACTTC. It encodes CSATGTGKNIQYF.

The chain carries TRBV14 and TRBJ2-7; TRBD2 might be the D (5 bases). Germline lookup yields CDR1 SGHDN and CDR2 FVKESK. V lost 0 bases, J lost 10 bases, and 16 bases lay in between. The CDR3 extends over 14 amino acids. CDR3 nucleotides: TGTGCCAGCAGCCAAGATTTATTTGGAGGAATTCAGTACTTC. Translated, it gives CASSQDLFGGIQYF.

This clonotype was seen more than once but under ten times. The chain recombines TRBV4-3 with TRBJ1-1; possible D gene TRBD1, 5 bases. The CDR3 covers 14 residues. Germline lookup yields CDR1 LGHNA and CDR2 YSLEER. The V end lost 1 base, the J end lost 7 bases, and 13 bases lay between the germline ends. CDR3 amino acids: CASSQAGARGEAFF. For the CDR3, the DNA is TGCGCCAGCAGCCAAGCCGGGGCGCGAGGTGAAGCTTTCTTT.

This chain joins TRBV4-3 and TRBJ2-2; 9 bases map to TRBD2. The CDR3 loop spans 17 amino acids. In germline, CDR1 is LGHNA, CDR2 YSLEER. Germline trimming cut 0 bases from V and 7 bases from J; bases unmatched to any gene: 9. The CDR3 loop is CASSQDRGGGAYGELFF. CDR3 DNA: TGCGCCAGCAGCCAAGATCGAGGCGGGGGGGCTTACGGGGAGCTGTTTTTT.

This clonotype has only a few counts. This CDR3 reads CASSLSPGSHYGYTF. DNA of the CDR3: TGTGCCAGCAGCTTGAGCCCAGGGTCCCACTATGGCTACACCTTC. The rearrangement joins TRBV7-6 to TRBJ1-2; D perhaps matches TRBD1 (5 bases). CDR1 and CDR2 from the germline V gene are SGHVS and FNYEAQ. The CDR3 loop spans 15 amino acids. V was clipped by 3 bases and J by 3 bases, with 14 bases between them.

This clonotype has more than one count but fewer than ten. The chain recombines TRBV9 with TRBJ2-1, with D tentatively TRBD1 or TRBD2 (5 bases each). CDR3 length equals 14 residues. V was clipped by 0 bases and J by 5 bases, with 9 bases between them. CDR1 SGDLS and CDR2 YYNGEE come from the germline V gene. CDR3 DNA sequence: TGTGCCAGCAGCGTAGGGGACGGCCACAATGAGCAGTTCTTC. Residues: CASSVGDGHNEQFF.

The chain uses TRBV10-3 and TRBJ2-2, with D unresolved. The CDR3 consists of 15 residues. Trimming pared 7 bases from V and 0 bases from J, leaving 12 bases between. Germline-derived CDR1 and CDR2 are ENHRY and SYGVKD. The CDR3 reads CAITTEPANTGELFF. The CDR3 nucleotides are TGTGCCATCACAACGGAACCCGCGAACACCGGGGAGCTGTTTTTT.

V is TRBV7-9 and J is TRBJ1-2; D is undetermined. Per the germline V gene, CDR1 is SEHNR and CDR2 is FQNEAQ (reference sequence). V lost 1 base to trimming and J lost 2 bases, with 11 bases between them. There are 15 residues in the CDR3. DNA of the CDR3: TGTGCCAGCAGCTTAGGACCCGGGGAGAACTATGGCTACACCTTC. Translation: CASSLGPGENYGYTF.

The chain has TRBV11-2 and TRBJ2-1, with 10 bases lining up with TRBD2. This CDR3 has 15 amino acids. The V and J ends lost 6 bases and 5 bases, in that order; junction bases with no gene match: 7. CDR1 is SGHAT, CDR2 FQNNGV, per germline. The CDR3 coding sequence is TGTGCCAGCAGGATACTAGCGGGACCCCACAATGAGCAGTTCTTC. Translating it yields CASRILAGPHNEQFF.

This clonotype was detected only a few times. The V call is TRBV7-2, the J call TRBJ1-2, with D unresolved. The germline V gene encodes CDR1 SGHTA and CDR2 FQGNSA. V was pared by 5 bases and J by 8 bases, with 12 bases between. The length of the CDR3 is 12 residues. CDR3 sequence reads: CASSPRMWGYTF. The CDR3 region has the DNA TGTGCCAGCAGCCCTAGGATGTGGGGCTACACCTTC.

This clonotype was found a few times. The rearrangement links TRBV7-2 to TRBJ1-2; D is perhaps TRBD1 (6 bases). This CDR3 spans 17 amino acids. Germline CDR1 and CDR2: SGHTA and FQGNSA. Trimming took off 1 base at V and 8 bases at J, with 23 bases between the two ends. The CDR3 sequence is CASSLDVVAGEAYGYTF. As DNA, the CDR3 is TGTGCCAGCAGCTTAGATGTCGTGGCAGGGGAGGCCTACGGCTACACCTTC. The full variable domain, its missing parts supplied by reference TRBV7-2 and TRBJ1-2, is GAGVSQSPSNKVTEKGKDVELRCDPISGHTALYWYRQSLGQGLEFLIYFQGNSAPDKSGLPSDRFSAERTGGSVSTLTIQRTQQEDSAVYLCASSLDVVAGEAYGYTFGSGTRLTVV.

The chain combines TRBV27 with TRBJ2-3; D unclear. Trimming stripped 3 bases from V and 7 bases from J, with 14 bases between. In germline, CDR1 is MNHEY, CDR2 SMNVEV (reference sequence). This CDR3 contains 14 residues. The DNA for the CDR3 is TGTGCCAGCAGTTTGGTAGCCGGTATGAATACGCAGTATTTT. This translates into CASSLVAGMNTQYF.

This clonotype was counted many times. V gene TRBV9 combines with J gene TRBJ2-4; D possibly uses TRBD1 or TRBD2 (5 bases each). The CDR3 extends over 14 amino acids. Trimming removed 3 bases at V and 7 bases at J, with 14 bases between. Germline-derived CDR1 and CDR2 are SGDLS and YYNGEE. In DNA form, the CDR3 reads TGTGCCAGCAGCGCCCCCCCCGAGGGGAACATTCAGTACTTC. Encoded protein: CASSAPPEGNIQYF. Based on the CDR3 plus reference TRBV9 and TRBJ2-4, the full variable domain is DSGVTQTPKHLITATGQRVTLRCSPRSGDLSVYWYQQSLDQGLQFLIQYYNGEERAKGNILERFSAQQFPDLHSELNLSSLELGDSALYFCASSAPPEGNIQYFGAGTRLSVL.

This clonotype has only a few counts. The chain carries TRBV29-1 and TRBJ2-7; no reliable D call. Per the germline V gene, CDR1 is SQVTM and CDR2 is ANQGSEA. V was shortened by 7 bases and J by 7 bases, with 11 bases between the two germline ends. The CDR3 covers 10 residues. The CDR3 DNA is TGCAGCGCCCGGGCTACTGAGCAGTACTTC. Translating gives CSARATEQYF.